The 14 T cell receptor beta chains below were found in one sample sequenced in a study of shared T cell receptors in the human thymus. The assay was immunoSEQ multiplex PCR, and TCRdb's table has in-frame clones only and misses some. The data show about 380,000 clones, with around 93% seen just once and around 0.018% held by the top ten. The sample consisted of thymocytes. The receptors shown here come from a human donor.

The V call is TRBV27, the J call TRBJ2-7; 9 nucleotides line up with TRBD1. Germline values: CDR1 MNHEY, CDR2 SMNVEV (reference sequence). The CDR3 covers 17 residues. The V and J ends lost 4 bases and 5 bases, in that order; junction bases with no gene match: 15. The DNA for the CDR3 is TGTGCCAGCAGTTCCGAACAAAAGCTGGGACAGGGCGACGAGCAGTACTTC. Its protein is CASSSEQKLGQGDEQYF.

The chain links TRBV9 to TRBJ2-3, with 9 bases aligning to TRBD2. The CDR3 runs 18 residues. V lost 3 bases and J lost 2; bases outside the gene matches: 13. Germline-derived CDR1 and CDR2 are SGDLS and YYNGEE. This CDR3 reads CASSAAQGLADFTDTQYF. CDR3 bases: TGTGCCAGCAGCGCAGCCCAGGGACTAGCAGATTTCACAGATACGCAGTATTTT.

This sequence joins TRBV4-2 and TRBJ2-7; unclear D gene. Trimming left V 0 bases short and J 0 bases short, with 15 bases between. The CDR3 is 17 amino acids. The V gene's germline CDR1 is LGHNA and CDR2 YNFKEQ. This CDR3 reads CASSQDRAPWDSYEQYF. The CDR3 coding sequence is TGTGCCAGCAGCCAAGACCGAGCCCCCTGGGACTCCTACGAGCAGTACTTC.

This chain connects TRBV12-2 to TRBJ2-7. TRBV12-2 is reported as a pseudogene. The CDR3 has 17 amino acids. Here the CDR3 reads CASRSPSGGDPPYEQYF. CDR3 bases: TGTGCAAGTCGCTCTCCTTCAGGGGGGGACCCCCCCTACGAGCAGTACTTC.

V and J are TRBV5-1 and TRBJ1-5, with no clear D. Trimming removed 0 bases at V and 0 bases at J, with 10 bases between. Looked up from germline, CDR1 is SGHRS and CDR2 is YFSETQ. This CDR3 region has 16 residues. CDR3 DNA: TGCGCCAGCAGCTTGGACAGCAGAGATAGCAATCAGCCCCAGCATTTT. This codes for CASSLDSRDSNQPQHF.

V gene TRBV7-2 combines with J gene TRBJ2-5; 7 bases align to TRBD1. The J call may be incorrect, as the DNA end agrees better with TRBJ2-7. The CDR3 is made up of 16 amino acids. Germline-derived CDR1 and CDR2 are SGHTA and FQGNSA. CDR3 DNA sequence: TGTGCCAGCAGCTTAGCCGACAGGGTTTCAGGCGACGAGCAGTACTTC. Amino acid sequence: CASSLADRVSGDEQYF.

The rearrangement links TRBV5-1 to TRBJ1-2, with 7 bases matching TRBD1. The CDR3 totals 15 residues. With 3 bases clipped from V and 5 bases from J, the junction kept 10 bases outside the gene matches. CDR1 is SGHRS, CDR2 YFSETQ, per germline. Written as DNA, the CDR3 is TGCGCCAGCAGCTGGAACTGGACAGGCGGATATGGCTACACCTTC. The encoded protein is CASSWNWTGGYGYTF.

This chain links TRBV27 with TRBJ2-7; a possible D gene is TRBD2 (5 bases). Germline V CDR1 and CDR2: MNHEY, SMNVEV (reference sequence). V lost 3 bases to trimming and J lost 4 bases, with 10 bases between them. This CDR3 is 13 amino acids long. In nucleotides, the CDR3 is TGTGCCAGCAGTTTTTCCCGGGGATACGAGCAGTACTTC. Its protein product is CASSFSRGYEQYF.

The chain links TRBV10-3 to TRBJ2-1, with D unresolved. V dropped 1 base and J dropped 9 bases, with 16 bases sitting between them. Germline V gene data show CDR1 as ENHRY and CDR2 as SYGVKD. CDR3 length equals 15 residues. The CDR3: CAISELAPRIGEQFF. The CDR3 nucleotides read TGTGCCATCAGTGAGTTGGCTCCCCGGATTGGTGAGCAGTTCTTC.

CDR3: CASSVALAVGHTQYF. CDR3 in DNA: TGTGCCAGCAGCGTAGCACTAGCGGTAGGCCATACGCAGTATTTT. The rearrangement joins TRBV9 to TRBJ2-3; the match to TRBD2 covers 8 bases. V lost 0 bases to trimming and J lost 7 bases; unmatched junction nucleotides: 7. Looked up from germline, CDR1 is SGDLS and CDR2 is YYNGEE. The CDR3 is made up of 15 amino acids.

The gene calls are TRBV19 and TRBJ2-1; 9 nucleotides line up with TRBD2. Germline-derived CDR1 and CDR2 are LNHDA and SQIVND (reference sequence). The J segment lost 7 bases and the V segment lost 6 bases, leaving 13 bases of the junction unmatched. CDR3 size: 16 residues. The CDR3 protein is CASSRGREGSRNEQFF. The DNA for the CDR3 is TGTGCCAGTAGCCGGGGGCGGGAGGGAAGTAGAAATGAGCAGTTCTTC.

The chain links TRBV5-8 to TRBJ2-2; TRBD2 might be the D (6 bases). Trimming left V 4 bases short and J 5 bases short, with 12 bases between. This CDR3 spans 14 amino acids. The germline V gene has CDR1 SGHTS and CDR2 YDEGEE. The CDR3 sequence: CASSRPGTTGELFF. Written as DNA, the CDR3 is TGTGCCAGCAGCCGTCCCGGGACTACCGGGGAGCTGTTTTTT.

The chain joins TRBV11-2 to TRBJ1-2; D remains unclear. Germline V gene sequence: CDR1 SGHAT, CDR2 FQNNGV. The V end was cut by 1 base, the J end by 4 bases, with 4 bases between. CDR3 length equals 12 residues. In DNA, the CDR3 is TGTGCCAGCAGCTTAGGGGGCTATGGCTACACCTTC. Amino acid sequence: CASSLGGYGYTF.

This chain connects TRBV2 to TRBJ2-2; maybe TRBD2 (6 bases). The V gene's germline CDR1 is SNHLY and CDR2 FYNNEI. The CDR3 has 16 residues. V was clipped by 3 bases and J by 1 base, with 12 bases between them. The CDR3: CASSDYGSGNTGELFF. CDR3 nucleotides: TGTGCCAGCAGTGATTATGGTAGCGGGAACACCGGGGAGCTGTTTTTT.